Described below is a single T cell receptor beta chain sequence and its context. TCRdb's table, derived via immunoSEQ multiplex PCR, lists solely in-frame clones and lacks some. The sample contains around 250,000 clones, 84% of which appear only once. The sample is drawn from a study of blood T cell repertoires in COVID-19. Looked up from germline, CDR1 is SGHVS and CDR2 is FNYEAQ. The CDR3 consists of 14 residues. With 5 bases clipped from V and 2 bases from J, the junction kept 6 bases outside the gene matches. What was sequenced was peripheral blood. The rearrangement links TRBV7-6 to TRBJ2-7; TRBD1 agrees at 7 bases. The receptor's source is a woman aged 40 to 50 who had recovered from COVID-19. This CDR3 reads CASSPGTETYEQYF. The CDR3 coding sequence is TGTGCCAGCAGCCCGGGGACAGAAACCTACGAGCAGTACTTC.